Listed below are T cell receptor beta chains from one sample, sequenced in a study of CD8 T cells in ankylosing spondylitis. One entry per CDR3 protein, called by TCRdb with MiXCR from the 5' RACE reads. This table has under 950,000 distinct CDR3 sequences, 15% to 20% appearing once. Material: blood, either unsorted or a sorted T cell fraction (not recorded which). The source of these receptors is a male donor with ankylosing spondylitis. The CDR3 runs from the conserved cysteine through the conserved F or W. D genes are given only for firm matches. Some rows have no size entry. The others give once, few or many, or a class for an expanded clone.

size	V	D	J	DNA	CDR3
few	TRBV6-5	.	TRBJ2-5	TGTGCCAGCAGTTACTCAGGGGCGATACAAGAGACCCAGTACTTC	CASSYSGAIQETQYF
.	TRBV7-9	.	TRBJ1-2	TGTGCCAGCAGCCTGGCCATGGGCGGCCCTAACTATGGCTACACCTTC	CASSLAMGGPNYGYTF
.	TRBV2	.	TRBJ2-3	TGTGCCAGCAGTGAATTGGGGGGGGGCCCCCCAGATACGCAGTATTTT	CASSELGGGPPDTQYF
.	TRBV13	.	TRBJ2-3	TGTGCCAGCAGCTCTACTCAGGCTAGCGCAGATACGCAGTATTTT	CASSSTQASADTQYF
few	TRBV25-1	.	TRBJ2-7	TGTGCCAGCAGTGACCCACGGGGCCAGCTCGAGCAGTACTTC	CASSDPRGQLEQYF
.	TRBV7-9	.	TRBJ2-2	TGTGCCAGCAGGGGCGGGAAGGCGAACACCGGGGAGCTGTTTTTT	CASRGGKANTGELFF
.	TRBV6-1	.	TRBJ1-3	TGTGCCAGCAGTGTAGGGGTTACCTCCAATACCATATATTTT	CASSVGVTSNTIYF
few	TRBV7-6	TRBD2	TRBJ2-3	TGTGCCAGCAGCTTAGTTACTAGCGGGAGTGCAGATACGCAGTATTTT	CASSLVTSGSADTQYF
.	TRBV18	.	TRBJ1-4	TGTGCCAGCTCTGGACCTAATGAAAAACTGTTTTTT	CASSGPNEKLFF
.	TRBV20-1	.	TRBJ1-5	TGCAGTGCTAGACGGCTATATAGCAATCAGCCCCAGCATTTT	CSARRLYSNQPQHF
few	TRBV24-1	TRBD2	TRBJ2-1	TGTGCCACCAGTCCTCTAGCGGGAGGGTACAATGAGCAGTTCTTC	CATSPLAGGYNEQFF
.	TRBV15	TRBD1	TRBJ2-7	TGTGCCACCAGTAGGGACAGGGCATCCGAGCAGTACTTC	CATSRDRASEQYF
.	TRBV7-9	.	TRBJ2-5	TGTGCCAGCAGCTCAATAGTGGAGACCCAGTACTTC	CASSSIVETQYF
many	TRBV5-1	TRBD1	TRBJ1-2	TGCGCCAGCAGCCGTGGGACAGGGGGTGGATCTGGCTATGGCTACACCTTC	CASSRGTGGGSGYGYTF
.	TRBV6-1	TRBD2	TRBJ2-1	TGTGCCAGCAGTGAAGCTTCGCTAGCGGGGGGGAATGAGCAGTTCTTC	CASSEASLAGGNEQFF
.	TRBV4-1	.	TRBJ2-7	TGCGCCAGCAGCCAAAAATTCGCAGCACGCTCCTACGAGCAGTACTTC	CASSQKFAARSYEQYF
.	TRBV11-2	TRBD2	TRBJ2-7	TGTGCCAGCAGCTTTCTAGCGGGAGAGGAGAAGCAGTACTTC	CASSFLAGEEKQYF
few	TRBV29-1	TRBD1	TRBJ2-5	TGCAGCGTTGAAGGGCAGGGGGCCGGGGAGACCCAGTACTTC	CSVEGQGAGETQYF
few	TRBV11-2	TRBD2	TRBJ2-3	TGTGCCAGCAGCCACGGACTAGCGGGACCGCCAGATACGCAGTATTTT	CASSHGLAGPPDTQYF
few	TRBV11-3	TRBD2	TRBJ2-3	TGTGCCAGCAACCTCCTAGCGGGGGGGACAGATACGCAGTATTTT	CASNLLAGGTDTQYF
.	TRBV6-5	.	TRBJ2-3	TGTGCCAGCAGTTACGTTGGCAGTTCAGATACGCAGTATTTT	CASSYVGSSDTQYF
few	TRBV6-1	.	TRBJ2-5	TGTGCCAGCAGCGACGGGACTGTTCAAGAGACCCAGTACTTC	CASSDGTVQETQYF
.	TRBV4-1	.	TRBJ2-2	TGCGCCAGCAGCCAAGAGGGGGCGGGGTCCGGGGAGCTGTTTTTT	CASSQEGAGSGELFF
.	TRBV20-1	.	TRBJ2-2	TGCAGTGCTCCCGACAGGATCACCGGGGAGCTGTTTTTT	CSAPDRITGELFF
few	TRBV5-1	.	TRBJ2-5	TGCGCCAGCAGCTTGGTGGTGACTCGAGAGACCCAGTACTTC	CASSLVVTRETQYF
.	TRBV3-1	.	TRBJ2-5	TGTGCCAGCAGTCCAACTACAACCCAAGAGACCCAGTACTTC	CASSPTTTQETQYF
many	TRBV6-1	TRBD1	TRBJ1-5	TGTGCCAGCAGTGCCGGGACAGGGGCTAGCAATCAGCCCCAGCATTTT	CASSAGTGASNQPQHF
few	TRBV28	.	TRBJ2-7	TGTGCCAGCAGTTTGCGAGGGCACACCTACGAGCAGTACTTC	CASSLRGHTYEQYF
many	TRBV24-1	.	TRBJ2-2	TGTGCCACCAGTGATTTGCAGGGAACCGGGGAGCTGTTTTTT	CATSDLQGTGELFF
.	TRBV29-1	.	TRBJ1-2	TGCAGCGTTTCTCCGCCCTATTCTGATGGCTACACCTTC	CSVSPPYSDGYTF
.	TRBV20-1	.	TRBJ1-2	TGCAGTGCTTACTTCACAGGGAACTATGGCTACACCTTC	CSAYFTGNYGYTF
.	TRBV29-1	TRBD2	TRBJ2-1	TGCAGCGTTGAAGGGGCCCGGGAGGCGAACAATGAGCAGTTCTTC	CSVEGAREANNEQFF
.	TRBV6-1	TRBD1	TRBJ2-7	TGTGCCAGCATGGGGACAGGGGGTACCTACGAGCAGTACTTC	CASMGTGGTYEQYF
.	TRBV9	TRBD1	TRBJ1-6	TGTGCCAGCAGCCCCAGGGACAGTACAAATTCACCCCTCCACTTT	CASSPRDSTNSPLHF
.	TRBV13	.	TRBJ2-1	TGTGCCAGCAGCCCCCGCGGACTGCCCTACAATGAGCAGTTCTTC	CASSPRGLPYNEQFF
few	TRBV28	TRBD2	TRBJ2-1	TGTGCCAGCAGTTTTGGGCTAGCGGGAGTCGACGGAGACAATGAGCAGTTCTTC	CASSFGLAGVDGDNEQFF
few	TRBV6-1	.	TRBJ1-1	TGTGCCAGCAGTGATAACCTTTCAGGGGTCGGCACTGAAGCTTTCTTT	CASSDNLSGVGTEAFF
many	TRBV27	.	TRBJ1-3	TGTGCCAGCTCGAAACAGGGAACTGGAAACACCATATATTTT	CASSKQGTGNTIYF
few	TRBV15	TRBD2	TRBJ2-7	TGTGCCACCAGCCGTTCCTTCGGGGTAGCGGGGACCTACGAGCAGTACTTC	CATSRSFGVAGTYEQYF
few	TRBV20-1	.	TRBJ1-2	TGCAGTGCTAGCGCCCGAAAGCCGGGACACAGTAACTATGGCTACACCTTC	CSASARKPGHSNYGYTF
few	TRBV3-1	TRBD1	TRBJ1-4	TGTGCCAGCCTCGACAGGGTGGAGGAAAAACTGTTTTTT	CASLDRVEEKLFF
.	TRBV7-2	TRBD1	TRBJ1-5	TGTGCCAGCAGCGGAGAGGGGGCCGGTAATCAGCCCCAGCATTTT	CASSGEGAGNQPQHF
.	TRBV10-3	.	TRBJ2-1	TGTGCCATCAGTGTCCCGGGGGGCGGTGAGCAGTTCTTC	CAISVPGGGEQFF
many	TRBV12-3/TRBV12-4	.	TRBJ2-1	TGTGCCAGCAGTTTAGACCTAAAGGCGAATGAGCAGTTCTTC	CASSLDLKANEQFF
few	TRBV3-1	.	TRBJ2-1	TGTGCCAGCAGCCAAGATGAGGGTGGGACGGCCTACAATGAGCAGTTCTTC	CASSQDEGGTAYNEQFF
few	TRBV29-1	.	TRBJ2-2	TGCAGCGTTGATCGGTGGGGGGATAACACCGGGGAGCTGTTTTTT	CSVDRWGDNTGELFF
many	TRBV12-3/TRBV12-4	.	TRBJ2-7	TGTGCCAGCAGTTTCCAGGGGACCTACGAGCAGTACTTC	CASSFQGTYEQYF
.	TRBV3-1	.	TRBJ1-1	TGTGCCAGCAGCCAAGGGTACAGGGAAGCTTTCTTT	CASSQGYREAFF
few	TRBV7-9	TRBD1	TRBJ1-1	TGTGCCAGCACCCTGGACAGGGCGAACACTGAAGCTTTCTTT	CASTLDRANTEAFF
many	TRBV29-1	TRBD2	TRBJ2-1	TGCAGCCTTCTAGCGGGCTCCTACAATGAGCAGTTCTTC	CSLLAGSYNEQFF
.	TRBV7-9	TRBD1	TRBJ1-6	TGTGCCAGCAGCTTCGGGACAGGGTCCCATTCACCCCTCCACTTT	CASSFGTGSHSPLHF
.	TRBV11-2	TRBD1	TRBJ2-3	TGTGCCAGCAGCTTAGGGGGACAGCCCGGGGCAGATACGCAGTATTTT	CASSLGGQPGADTQYF